Listed below are T cell receptor beta chains from one sample, sequenced in a study of T cell responses to AZD1222 COVID-19 vaccine. TCRdb's copy holds only in-frame clones and misses some; the assay was immunoSEQ multiplex PCR. The profile covers 90,000 to 150,000 clones, with about 87% appearing a single time and 8.4% taken by the ten largest. Sequenced material: peripheral blood, taken on day 0 of AZD1222 vaccination. The source of these receptors is an adult in good health. The CDR3 runs from the conserved cysteine through the conserved F or W.

v_gene: TRBV5-4; j_gene: TRBJ2-7; CDR3aa: CASSPGQDSGKQYF
v_gene: TRBV2; j_gene: TRBJ2-7; CDR3aa: CASSILIRYEQYF
v_gene: TRBV10-1; j_gene: TRBJ2-3; CDR3aa: CASSEQLAEDTQYF
v_gene: TRBV3-1/TRBV3-2; j_gene: TRBJ2-3; CDR3aa: CASSQAAGTATDTQYF
v_gene: TRBV6-1; j_gene: TRBJ2-1; CDR3aa: CASSELAGGLNEQFF
v_gene: TRBV18; j_gene: TRBJ2-7; CDR3aa: CASSPTGHQTYEQYF
v_gene: TRBV5-6; j_gene: TRBJ1-5; CDR3aa: CASSQGLDPDSNQPQHF
v_gene: TRBV28; j_gene: TRBJ1-6; CDR3aa: CASLSRTPYNSPLHF
v_gene: TRBV11-2; j_gene: TRBJ2-5; CDR3aa: CASSLASAGVWETQYF
v_gene: TRBV21-1; j_gene: TRBJ1-1; CDR3aa: CASSEGIRSHPRLLMNTEAFF
v_gene: TRBV5-1; j_gene: TRBJ2-7; CDR3aa: CASSWATGTYEQYF
v_gene: TRBV2; j_gene: TRBJ2-7; CDR3aa: CASTKERQSRRSEQYF
v_gene: TRBV6-5; j_gene: TRBJ2-5; CDR3aa: CASSIQGPGETQYF
v_gene: TRBV2; j_gene: TRBJ2-2; CDR3aa: CASRDTQVSGELFF
v_gene: TRBV19; j_gene: TRBJ1-1; CDR3aa: CASSTHRGGDTEAFF
v_gene: TRBV6-4; j_gene: TRBJ1-2; CDR3aa: CSGSKTAGGNYGYTF
v_gene: TRBV7-3; j_gene: TRBJ2-3; CDR3aa: CASSLERGSTDTQYF
v_gene: TRBV18; j_gene: TRBJ1-1; CDR3aa: CASRGGGRNTEAFF
v_gene: TRBV6-2/TRBV6-3; j_gene: TRBJ1-5; CDR3aa: CASSYVREDQPQHF
v_gene: TRBV25-1; j_gene: TRBJ1-2; CDR3aa: CASSAALWSGYTF
v_gene: TRBV2; j_gene: TRBJ1-6; CDR3aa: CASRRPGQVGSPLHF
v_gene: TRBV20-1; j_gene: TRBJ2-3; CDR3aa: CSASRPSTDTQYF
v_gene: TRBV7-2; j_gene: TRBJ2-1; CDR3aa: CASSARLAGGRNNEQFF
v_gene: TRBV27; j_gene: TRBJ1-4; CDR3aa: CASSFGTGGIPPEKLFF
v_gene: TRBV29-1; j_gene: TRBJ1-1; CDR3aa: CSVAPTAGREAFF
v_gene: TRBV18; j_gene: TRBJ1-1; CDR3aa: CASSPRQGILTEAFF
v_gene: TRBV2; j_gene: TRBJ2-4; CDR3aa: CASKGARGKNIQYF
v_gene: TRBV25-1; j_gene: TRBJ1-2; CDR3aa: CASSPRGQGGYTF
v_gene: TRBV5-1; j_gene: TRBJ2-1; CDR3aa: CASSLIPGVSNEQFF
v_gene: TRBV5-1; j_gene: TRBJ2-5; CDR3aa: CASSSLRGETQYF
v_gene: TRBV19; j_gene: TRBJ1-1; CDR3aa: CASRTTGFNTEAFF
v_gene: TRBV28; j_gene: TRBJ2-3; CDR3aa: CASILAGALPDTQYF
v_gene: TRBV18; j_gene: TRBJ2-1; CDR3aa: CASSPPVAYNEQFF
v_gene: TRBV6-1; j_gene: TRBJ1-3; CDR3aa: CASSEALNRGNTIYF
v_gene: TRBV9; j_gene: TRBJ2-3; CDR3aa: CASSVSGAGDTQYF
v_gene: TRBV19; j_gene: TRBJ1-5; CDR3aa: CASSSRSLNQPQHF
v_gene: TRBV3-1/TRBV3-2; j_gene: TRBJ2-7; CDR3aa: CASSPRLAGRHEQYF
v_gene: TRBV19; j_gene: TRBJ2-2; CDR3aa: CASIRDRGSTGELFF
v_gene: TRBV28; j_gene: TRBJ1-2; CDR3aa: CASSIPGAPNYGYTF
v_gene: TRBV30; j_gene: TRBJ1-2; CDR3aa: CAWSPAPRHGYTF
v_gene: TRBV27; j_gene: TRBJ1-1; CDR3aa: CASSLSGDRGKAFF
v_gene: TRBV5-5; j_gene: TRBJ1-1; CDR3aa: CASNTGVAVNTEAFF
v_gene: TRBV3-1/TRBV3-2; j_gene: TRBJ2-1; CDR3aa: CASSQTRNEQFF
v_gene: TRBV4-2; j_gene: TRBJ1-1; CDR3aa: CASSQERGSGEAFF
v_gene: TRBV5-6; j_gene: TRBJ1-1; CDR3aa: CASSLAQGRRFKDTEAFF
v_gene: TRBV6-5; j_gene: TRBJ1-1; CDR3aa: CASSYSWQGGTEAFF
v_gene: TRBV14; j_gene: TRBJ2-1; CDR3aa: CASSPTSGSYNEQFF
v_gene: TRBV5-1; j_gene: TRBJ1-1; CDR3aa: CASSLTVNTEAFF
v_gene: TRBV29-1; j_gene: TRBJ2-3; CDR3aa: CSVSGTSGKNTDTQYF
v_gene: TRBV9; j_gene: TRBJ1-1; CDR3aa: CASSVQGLDTEAFF
v_gene: TRBV28; j_gene: TRBJ1-2; CDR3aa: CASSPPGHLYGYTF
v_gene: TRBV2; j_gene: TRBJ1-2; CDR3aa: CASSRDSYGYTF